Below are 9 T cell receptor beta chains sequenced from a single sample in a study of sequential checkpoint blockade in melanoma. Some clones are missing from TCRdb's copy, which holds only in-frame ones; the method was immunoSEQ multiplex PCR. The repertoire holds over 15,000 clones, with roughly 80% as singletons. Noted treatment: randomized to nivolumab then ipilimumab (arm A) or the reverse (arm B). Sequencing used CD8+ T cells sorted from blood (inferred from file names), obtained from a patient given nivolumab and ipilimumab in sequence. The receptors stem from a human donor with melanoma.

This clone was recorded only once. The J gene is TRBJ1-2, the V gene TRBV10-3; TRBD1 aligns across 10 bases. The CDR3 is made up of 15 amino acids. Germline trimming cut 5 bases from V and 3 bases from J; bases unmatched to any gene: 6. From germline, CDR1 is ENHRY and CDR2 SYGVKD. Here the CDR3 reads CAISTGQGIYYGYTF. The CDR3 nucleotides are TGTGCCATCAGTACGGGACAGGGGATTTACTATGGCTACACCTTC.

This clone was seen a single time. The rearrangement uses TRBV7-2 and TRBJ1-2; 7 bases fit TRBD1. Germline V gene lookup returns CDR1 SGHTA and CDR2 FQGNSA. The CDR3 totals 13 residues. Germline trimming cut 5 bases from V and 4 bases from J; bases unmatched to any gene: 4. The CDR3 bases are TGTGCCAGCAGCCCGACAGGGACCTATGGCTACACCTTC. This gives the protein CASSPTGTYGYTF. Using reference TRBV7-2 and TRBJ1-2 for the parts outside the CDR3, the full variable domain is GAGVSQSPSNKVTEKGKDVELRCDPISGHTALYWYRQSLGQGLEFLIYFQGNSAPDKSGLPSDRFSAERTGGSVSTLTIQRTQQEDSAVYLCASSPTGTYGYTFGSGTRLTVV.

The J gene is TRBJ1-1, the V gene TRBV7-9; 8 bases are shared with TRBD1. CDR3 length equals 14 residues. V trimming: 4 bases; J trimming: 0 bases; junction bases outside the gene matches: 1. Germline loops: CDR1 SEHNR, CDR2 FQNEAQ (reference sequence). CDR3 region: CASSSDRVNTEAFF. CDR3 bases: TGTGCCAGCAGCTCGGACAGGGTGAACACTGAAGCTTTCTTT.

This chain joins TRBV9 and TRBJ2-7; TRBD2 agrees at 11 bases. In germline, CDR1 is SGDLS, CDR2 YYNGEE. V lost 4 bases and J lost 1; bases outside the gene matches: 4. The CDR3 is 15 residues long. The CDR3 DNA follows: TGTGCCAGCAGCCCCGGGACTAGCGGTTCCTACGAGCAGTACTTC. Its protein product is CASSPGTSGSYEQYF.

This chain connects TRBV19 to TRBJ2-7, with TRBD1 as a possible D gene (5 bases). V gave up 5 bases and J gave up 2 bases, with 13 bases separating them. The CDR3 contains 14 residues. Per the germline V gene, CDR1 is LNHDA and CDR2 is SQIVND (reference sequence). CDR3 residues: CASSLAGITYEQYF. The CDR3, as DNA: TGTGCCAGTAGTTTAGCAGGGATAACCTACGAGCAGTACTTC.

The gene calls are TRBV6-5 and TRBJ2-7; 7 bases are a match to TRBD1. The CDR3 covers 13 residues. Germline V gene lookup returns CDR1 MNHEY and CDR2 SVGAGI. The trim removed 4 bases at V and 4 bases at J, leaving 4 bases unmatched. The CDR3 loop reads CASSWGQRYEQYF. The CDR3 DNA is TGTGCCAGCAGTTGGGGACAGCGATACGAGCAGTACTTC.

This clone was observed once. Written as DNA, the CDR3 is TGTGCCAGTAGTCCAATCGACAGGCCCGGAAACACCATATATTTT. This translates into CASSPIDRPGNTIYF. The chain couples TRBV19 to TRBJ1-3; a possible D gene is TRBD1 (6 bases). The CDR3 is 15 residues long. The germline gives CDR1 LNHDA, CDR2 SQIVND (reference sequence). Trimming shortened V by 5 bases and J by 4 bases, and 15 bases separated the two germline ends.

CDR3 sequence reads: CASSPPVRHRGGSYEQYF. The CDR3 coding sequence is TGTGCCAGCAGTCCCCCGGTCCGTCATAGGGGCGGTTCCTACGAGCAGTACTTC. The chain is built from TRBV28 and TRBJ2-5, with D perhaps matching TRBD1 (5 bases). The J call may be faulty, since TRBJ2-7 better matches the DNA end. This CDR3 has 18 amino acids. Germline values: CDR1 MDHEN, CDR2 SYDVKM.

V and J are TRBV7-9 and TRBJ1-2, with D perhaps TRBD1 (6 bases). This CDR3 has 13 amino acids. V was cut by 5 bases and J by 3 bases, with 10 bases left in between. Per the germline V gene, CDR1 is SEHNR and CDR2 is FQNEAQ (reference sequence). The CDR3 DNA reads as TGTGCCAGCAGCCCAAGGACAGACTATGGCTACACCTTC. As protein: CASSPRTDYGYTF. Together with reference TRBV7-9 and TRBJ1-2, the CDR3 gives the full variable domain: DTGVSQNPRHKITKRGQNVTFRCDPISEHNRLYWYRQTLGQGPEFLTYFQNEAQLEKSRLLSDRFSAERPKGSFSTLEIQRTEQGDSAMYLCASSPRTDYGYTFGSGTRLTVV.